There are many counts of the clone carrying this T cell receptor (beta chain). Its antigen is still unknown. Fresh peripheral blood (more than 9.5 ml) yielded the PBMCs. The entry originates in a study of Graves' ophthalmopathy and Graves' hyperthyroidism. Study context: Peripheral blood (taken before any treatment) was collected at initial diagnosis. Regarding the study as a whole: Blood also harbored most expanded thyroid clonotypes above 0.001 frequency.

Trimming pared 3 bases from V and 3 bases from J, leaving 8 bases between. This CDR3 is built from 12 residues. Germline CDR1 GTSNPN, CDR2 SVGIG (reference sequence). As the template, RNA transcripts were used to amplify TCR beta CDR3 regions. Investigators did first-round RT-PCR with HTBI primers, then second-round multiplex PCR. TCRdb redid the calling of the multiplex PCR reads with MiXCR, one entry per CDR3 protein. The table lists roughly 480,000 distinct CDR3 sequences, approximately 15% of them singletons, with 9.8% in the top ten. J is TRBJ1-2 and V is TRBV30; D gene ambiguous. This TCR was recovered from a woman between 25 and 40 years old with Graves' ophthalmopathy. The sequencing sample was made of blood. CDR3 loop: CAWRFSYYGYTF. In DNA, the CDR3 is TGTGCCTGGAGGTTCAGCTACTATGGCTACACCTTC.